The rows below give T cell receptor beta chains drawn from one sample of a study of shared clonotypes between healthy human individuals. Assay: immunoSEQ multiplex PCR; the TCRdb copy retains only in-frame clones and omits some. The table shows 2 million to 2.5 million clones, with approximately 93% occurring only once. Sequenced sample: naive CD4+ T cells from PBMCs. These TCRs come from a man aged 18 to 35 in good health. Some clones in this sample may be carry-over from other donors' samples. The conserved cysteine and the conserved F or W are not part of the CDR3 here.

j_call v_call cdr3_aa
TRBJ2-2 TRBV9 ASSVGQVSAGELF
TRBJ2-2 TRBV6-5 ASSRRGRVELF
TRBJ2-2 TRBV7-7 ASSLEGRTVFHTGELF
TRBJ2-7 TRBV28 ASSPRGGASDEQY
TRBJ2-7 TRBV9 ASSLVDGRDEQY
TRBJ1-5 TRBV28 ASRGQYSNQPQH
TRBJ2-7 TRBV6-1 ASSDMGALTYEQY
TRBJ1-1 TRBV7-3 ASSQGPRATEAF
TRBJ2-7 TRBV7-9 ASSLRTSGISYEQY
TRBJ2-2 TRBV10-3 AISARTGNTGELF